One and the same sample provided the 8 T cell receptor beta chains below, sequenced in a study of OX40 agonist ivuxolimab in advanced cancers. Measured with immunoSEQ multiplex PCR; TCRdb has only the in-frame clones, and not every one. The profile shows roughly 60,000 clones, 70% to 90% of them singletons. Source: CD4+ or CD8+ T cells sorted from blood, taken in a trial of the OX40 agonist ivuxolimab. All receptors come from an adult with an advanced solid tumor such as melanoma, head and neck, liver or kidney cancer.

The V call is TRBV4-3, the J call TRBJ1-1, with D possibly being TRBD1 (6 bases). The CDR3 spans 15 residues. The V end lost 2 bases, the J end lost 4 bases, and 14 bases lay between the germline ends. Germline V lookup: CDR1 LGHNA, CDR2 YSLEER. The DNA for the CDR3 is TGCGCCAGCAGCCAAAGTGGGGGCAGCGGCACTGAAGCTTTCTTT. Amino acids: CASSQSGGSGTEAFF.

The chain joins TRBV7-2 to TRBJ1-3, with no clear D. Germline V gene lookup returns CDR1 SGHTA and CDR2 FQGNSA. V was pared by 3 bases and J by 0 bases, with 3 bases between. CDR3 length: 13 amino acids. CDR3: CASSFPSGNTIYF. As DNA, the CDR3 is TGTGCCAGCAGCTTCCCCTCTGGAAACACCATATATTTT.

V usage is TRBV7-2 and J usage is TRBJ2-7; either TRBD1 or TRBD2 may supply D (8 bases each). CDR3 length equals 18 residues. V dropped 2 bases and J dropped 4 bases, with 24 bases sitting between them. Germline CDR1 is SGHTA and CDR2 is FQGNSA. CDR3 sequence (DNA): TGTGCCAGCAGCTTACCGCAGGGGGCGGGGGGTCGTGGGTACGAGCAGTACTTC. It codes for CASSLPQGAGGRGYEQYF.

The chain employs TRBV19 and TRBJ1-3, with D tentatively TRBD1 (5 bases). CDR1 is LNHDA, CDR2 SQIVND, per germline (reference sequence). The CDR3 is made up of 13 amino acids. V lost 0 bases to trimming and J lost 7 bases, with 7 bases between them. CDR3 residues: CASSIEEGNTIYF. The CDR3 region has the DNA TGTGCCAGTAGTATAGAGGAGGGGAACACCATATATTTT.

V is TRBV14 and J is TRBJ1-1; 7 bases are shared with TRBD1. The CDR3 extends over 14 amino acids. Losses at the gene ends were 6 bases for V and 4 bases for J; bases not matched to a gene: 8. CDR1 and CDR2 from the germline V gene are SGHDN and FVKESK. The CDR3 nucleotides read TGTGCCAGCAGGTCGTTACAGGGGAGCACTGAAGCTTTCTTT. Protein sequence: CASRSLQGSTEAFF.

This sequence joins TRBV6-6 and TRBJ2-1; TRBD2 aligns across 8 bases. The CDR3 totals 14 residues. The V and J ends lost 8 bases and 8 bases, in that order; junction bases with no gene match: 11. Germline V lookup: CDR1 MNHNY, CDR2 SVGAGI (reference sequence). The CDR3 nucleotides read TGTGCCAGCCGATCGGGGGGGGCTAGCGATGAGCAGTTCTTC. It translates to CASRSGGASDEQFF.

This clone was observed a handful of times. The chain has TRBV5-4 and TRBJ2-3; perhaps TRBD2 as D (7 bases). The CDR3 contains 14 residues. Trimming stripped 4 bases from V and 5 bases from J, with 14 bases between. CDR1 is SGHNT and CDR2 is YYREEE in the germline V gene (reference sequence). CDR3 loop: CASSPRGGEDTQYF. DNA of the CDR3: TGTGCCAGCAGCCCTAGGGGGGGCGAAGATACGCAGTATTTT.

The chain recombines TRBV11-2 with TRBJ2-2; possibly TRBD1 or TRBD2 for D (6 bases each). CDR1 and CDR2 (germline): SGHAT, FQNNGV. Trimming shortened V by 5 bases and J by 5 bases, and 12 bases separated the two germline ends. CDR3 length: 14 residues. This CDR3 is CASSVGGFTGELFF. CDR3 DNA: TGTGCCAGCAGCGTAGGGGGGTTTACCGGGGAGCTGTTTTTT.